This T cell receptor beta chain was captured by sequencing in a study of patients and donors after allogeneic stem cell transplantation. The V and J ends lost 5 bases and 6 bases, in that order; junction bases with no gene match: 5. The CDR3 covers 12 residues. Germline V gene sequence: CDR1 SGHRS, CDR2 YFSETQ. TCRdb processed the RT-PCR reads anew with MiXCR; each CDR3 protein has one entry. This sample has over 130,000 distinct CDR3 sequences, with over 30% found just once. The sequencing sample was made of blood, either unsorted or a sorted T cell fraction (not recorded which). This receptor was identified in a human donor who was either an allogeneic HSCT recipient or a stem cell or donor lymphocyte infusion donor (not recorded which). It is not recorded whose cells these are; they may come from a transplant donor. The rearrangement uses TRBV5-1 and TRBJ2-7, with 7 bases that match TRBD1. CDR3 sequence: CASRYTGAEQYF. In DNA, the CDR3 is TGCGCCAGCAGGTATACAGGGGCCGAGCAGTACTTC.